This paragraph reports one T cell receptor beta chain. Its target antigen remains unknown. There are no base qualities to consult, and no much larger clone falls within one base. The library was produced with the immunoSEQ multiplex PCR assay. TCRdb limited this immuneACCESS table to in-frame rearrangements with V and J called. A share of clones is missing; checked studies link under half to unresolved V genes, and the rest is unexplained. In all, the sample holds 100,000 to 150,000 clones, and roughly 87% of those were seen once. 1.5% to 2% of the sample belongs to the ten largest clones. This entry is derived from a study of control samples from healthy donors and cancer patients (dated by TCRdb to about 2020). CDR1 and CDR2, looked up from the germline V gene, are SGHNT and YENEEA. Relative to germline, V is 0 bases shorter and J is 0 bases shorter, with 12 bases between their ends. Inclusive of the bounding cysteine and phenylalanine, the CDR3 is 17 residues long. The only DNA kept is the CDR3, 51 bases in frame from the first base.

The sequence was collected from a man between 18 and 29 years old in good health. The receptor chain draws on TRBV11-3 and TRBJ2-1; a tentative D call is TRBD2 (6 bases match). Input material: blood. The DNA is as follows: TGTGCCAGCAGCTTAGATTCGGCGGGAAGCTCCTACAATGAGCAGTTCTTC. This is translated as CASSLDSAGSSYNEQFF.